In this sample, the clone carrying this TCR beta chain turned up many times. This record belongs to a study of Graves' ophthalmopathy and Graves' hyperthyroidism. From RNA, the CDR3 regions of TCR beta chains were amplified and sequenced. HTBI primers served in a first-round RT-PCR, which a second-round multiplex PCR followed. In TCRdb, the multiplex PCR reads were re-called with MiXCR into one record per CDR3 protein. The table lists 620,000 or so distinct CDR3 sequences, 20% to 25% of them singletons. People with hyperthyroidism were aged 18 to 65 and newly diagnosed, under 2 months' duration. A diagnosis was made from clinical symptoms together with serum thyroxine, TRAb, thyroid ultrasound and orbital computed tomography. The CDR3 covers 15 residues. Trimming took off 1 base at V and 3 bases at J, with 9 bases between the two ends. The germline V gene has CDR1 LGHDT and CDR2 YNNKEL (reference sequence).

Sequenced: peripheral blood. This TCR derives from a woman younger than 35 with stable Graves' hyperthyroidism. Some clones in this sample may be carry-over from other donors' samples. The chain uses TRBV3-1 and TRBJ2-2; D possibly corresponds to TRBD1 (6 bases). In DNA form, the CDR3 reads TGTGCCAGCAGCCAAGCAGGGGTCGACACCGGGGAGCTGTTTTTT. Protein sequence: CASSQAGVDTGELFF.